This entry is about one TCR beta chain. Methods used by the authors: From reference gene primer amplification, estimates of nucleated cell counts were derived. Sequenced by immunoSEQ multiplex PCR; TCRdb stores in-frame clones only, minus some. That table supplies the V and J calls and clone size; D and trimming were determined from the DNA. The profile shows about 280,000 clones, roughly 85% of them singletons. The data stem from a study of blood T cell repertoires in COVID-19. Study summary: The United States, Italy and Spain provided the acute and convalescent COVID-19 samples. T cells, B-cell-depleted T cells, or PBMCs supplied cDNA or gDNA.

Participants had their cohort set by participant-reported clinical history. V was pared by 6 bases and J by 2 bases, with 2 bases of the junction left unmatched. Germline values: CDR1 KGHSH, CDR2 LQKENI. This CDR3 has 14 amino acids. The receptor's source is a man aged 35 to 55 who had been exposed to COVID-19. This chain joins TRBV18 and TRBJ2-3; TRBD2 aligns across 10 bases. What was sequenced was PBMCs or T cells enriched from blood (not recorded which). This chain's CDR3 is CASSLAGDTDTQYF. As DNA, the CDR3 is TGTGCCAGCTCTCTAGCGGGAGACACAGATACGCAGTATTTT.